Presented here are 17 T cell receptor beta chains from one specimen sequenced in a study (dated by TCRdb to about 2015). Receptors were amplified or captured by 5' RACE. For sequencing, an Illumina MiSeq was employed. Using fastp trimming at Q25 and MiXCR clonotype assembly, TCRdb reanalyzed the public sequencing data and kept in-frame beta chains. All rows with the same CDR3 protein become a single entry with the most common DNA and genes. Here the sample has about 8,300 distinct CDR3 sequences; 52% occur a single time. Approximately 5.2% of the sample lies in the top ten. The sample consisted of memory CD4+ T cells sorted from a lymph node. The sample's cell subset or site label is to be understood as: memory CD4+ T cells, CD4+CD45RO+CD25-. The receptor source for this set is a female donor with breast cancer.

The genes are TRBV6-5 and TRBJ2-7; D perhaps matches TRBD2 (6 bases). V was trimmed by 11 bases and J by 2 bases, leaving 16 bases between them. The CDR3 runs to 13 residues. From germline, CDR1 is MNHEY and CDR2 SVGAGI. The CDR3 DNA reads TGTGCCGTCCGGGACTCGCGAACCTACGAGCAGTACTTC. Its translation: CAVRDSRTYEQYF.

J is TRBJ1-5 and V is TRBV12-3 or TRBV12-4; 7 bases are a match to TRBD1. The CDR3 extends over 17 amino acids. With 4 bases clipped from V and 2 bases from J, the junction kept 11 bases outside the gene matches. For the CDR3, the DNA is TGTGCCAGCAGTTCAAGGGAGGGGGCGAGGGGCAATCAGCCCCAGCATTTT. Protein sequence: CASSSREGARGNQPQHF.

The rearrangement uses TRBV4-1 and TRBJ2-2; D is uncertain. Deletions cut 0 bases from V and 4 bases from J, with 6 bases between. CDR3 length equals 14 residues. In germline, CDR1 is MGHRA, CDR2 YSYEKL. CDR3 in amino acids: CASSQERRTGELFF. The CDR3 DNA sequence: TGCGCCAGCAGCCAAGAGAGACGCACCGGGGAGCTGTTTTTT.

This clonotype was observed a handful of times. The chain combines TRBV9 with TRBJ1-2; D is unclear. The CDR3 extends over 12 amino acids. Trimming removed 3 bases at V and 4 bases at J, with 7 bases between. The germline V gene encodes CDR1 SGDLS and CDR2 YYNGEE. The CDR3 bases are TGTGCCAGCAGCGAGAGGACCTATGGCTACACCTTC. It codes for CASSERTYGYTF.

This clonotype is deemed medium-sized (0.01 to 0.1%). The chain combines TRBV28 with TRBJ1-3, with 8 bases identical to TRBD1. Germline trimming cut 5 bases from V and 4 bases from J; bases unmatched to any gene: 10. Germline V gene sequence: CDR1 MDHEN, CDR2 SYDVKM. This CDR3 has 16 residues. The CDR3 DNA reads TGTGCCAGCAGTACAGGGGGTGCTCTGTGGGGAAACACCATATATTTT. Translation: CASSTGGALWGNTIYF.

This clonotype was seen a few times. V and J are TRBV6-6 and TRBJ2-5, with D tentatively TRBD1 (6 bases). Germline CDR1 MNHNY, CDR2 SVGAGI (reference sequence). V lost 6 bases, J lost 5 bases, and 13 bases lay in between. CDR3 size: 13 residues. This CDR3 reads CASREQGLETQYF. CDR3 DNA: TGTGCCAGCAGGGAACAGGGTCTGGAGACCCAGTACTTC.

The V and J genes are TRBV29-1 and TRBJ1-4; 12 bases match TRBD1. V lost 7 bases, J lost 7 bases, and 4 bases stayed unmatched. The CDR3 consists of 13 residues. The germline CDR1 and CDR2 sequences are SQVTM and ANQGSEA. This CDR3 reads CSALGQGAEKLFF. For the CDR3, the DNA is TGCAGCGCCCTGGGACAGGGGGCTGAAAAACTGTTTTTT.

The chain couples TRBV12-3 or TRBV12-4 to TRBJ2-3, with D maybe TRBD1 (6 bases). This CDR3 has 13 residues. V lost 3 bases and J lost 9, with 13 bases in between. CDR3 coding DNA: TGTGCCAGCAGTTTGTTCAGGGGAGAGACGCAGTATTTT. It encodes CASSLFRGETQYF.

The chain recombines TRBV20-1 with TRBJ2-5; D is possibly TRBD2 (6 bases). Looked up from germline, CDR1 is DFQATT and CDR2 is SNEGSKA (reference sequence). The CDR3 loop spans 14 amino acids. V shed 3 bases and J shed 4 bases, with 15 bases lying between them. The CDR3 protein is CSASRGLLGETQYF. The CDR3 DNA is TGCAGTGCTAGTAGGGGACTCCTGGGAGAGACCCAGTACTTC.

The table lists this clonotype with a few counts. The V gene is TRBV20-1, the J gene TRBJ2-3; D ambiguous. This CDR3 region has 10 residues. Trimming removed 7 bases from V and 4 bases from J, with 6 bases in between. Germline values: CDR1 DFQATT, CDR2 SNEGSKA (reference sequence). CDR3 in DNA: TGCAGTGTCCCGGCAGATACGCAGTATTTT. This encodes CSVPADTQYF.

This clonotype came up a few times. The CDR3 protein is CASSLSPTAGETQYF. The CDR3 DNA reads as TGTGCCAGCAGTTTGTCCCCGACCGCGGGAGAGACCCAGTACTTC. The chain has TRBV12-3 or TRBV12-4 and TRBJ2-5; perhaps TRBD2 as D (5 bases). The CDR3 is made up of 15 amino acids. Trimming cost V 3 bases and J 4 bases, with 15 bases left between them.

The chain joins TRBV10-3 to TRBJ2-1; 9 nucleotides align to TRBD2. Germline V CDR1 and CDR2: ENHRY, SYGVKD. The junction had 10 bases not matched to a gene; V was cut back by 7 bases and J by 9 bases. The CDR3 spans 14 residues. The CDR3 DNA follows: TGTGCCATCACAGCCGCGGGAGGGGTCGGTGAGCAGTTCTTC. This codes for CAITAAGGVGEQFF.

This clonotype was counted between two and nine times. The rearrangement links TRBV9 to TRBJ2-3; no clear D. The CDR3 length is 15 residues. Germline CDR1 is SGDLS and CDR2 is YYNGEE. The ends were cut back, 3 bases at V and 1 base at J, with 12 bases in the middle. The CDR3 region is CASSETLVGTDTQYF. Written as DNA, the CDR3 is TGTGCCAGCAGCGAGACGCTGGTTGGCACAGATACGCAGTATTTT.

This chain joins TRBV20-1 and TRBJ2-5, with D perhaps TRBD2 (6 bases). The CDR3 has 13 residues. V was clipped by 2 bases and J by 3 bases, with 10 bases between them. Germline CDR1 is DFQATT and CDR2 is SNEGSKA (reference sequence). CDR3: CSARWTKEETQYF. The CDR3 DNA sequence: TGCAGTGCTAGATGGACTAAAGAAGAGACCCAGTACTTC.

This chain's CDR3 is CASSLDRTLTHEQYF. CDR3 DNA: TGCGCCAGCAGCTTGGACAGAACCCTCACCCACGAGCAGTACTTC. The chain is built from TRBV5-1 and TRBJ2-7; D is unresolved. CDR1 is SGHRS, CDR2 YFSETQ, per germline. The CDR3 contains 15 residues. Trimming took 0 bases from V and 5 from J, leaving 15 bases between them.

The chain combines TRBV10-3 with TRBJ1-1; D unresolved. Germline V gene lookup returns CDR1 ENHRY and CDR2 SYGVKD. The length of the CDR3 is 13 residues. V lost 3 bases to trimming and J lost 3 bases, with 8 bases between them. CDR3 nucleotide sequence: TGTGCCATCAGTGAAGCCGCTCACACTGAAGCTTTCTTT. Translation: CAISEAAHTEAFF.

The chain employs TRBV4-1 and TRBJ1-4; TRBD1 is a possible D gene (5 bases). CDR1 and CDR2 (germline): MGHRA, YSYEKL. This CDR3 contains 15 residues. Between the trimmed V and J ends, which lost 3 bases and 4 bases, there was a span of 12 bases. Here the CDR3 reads CASSHGGGGNEKLFF. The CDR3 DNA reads TGCGCCAGCAGCCACGGCGGGGGTGGTAATGAAAAACTGTTTTTT.